Each of the 29 T cell receptor beta chains below was sequenced from the same sample in a study of cytomegalovirus exposure and HLA in healthy donors. This PCR relied on a set of 60 Vbeta primers and 13 Jbeta primers. The assay was immunoSEQ multiplex PCR, and TCRdb's table has in-frame clones only and misses some. The table lists around 190,000 clones, almost 85% of them singletons, with more than 0.45% in the top ten. Source material: PBMCs. The receptors shown here come from a woman in her fifties or sixties in good health and CMV-seronegative.

This clone was seen only once. The rearrangement uses TRBV9 and TRBJ2-7; 8 bases are shared with TRBD1. This CDR3 has 13 amino acids. V lost 0 bases and J lost 8; bases outside the gene matches: 4. Germline values: CDR1 SGDLS, CDR2 YYNGEE. The CDR3 protein is CASSVVGQGQQYF. The CDR3 DNA sequence: TGTGCCAGCAGCGTAGTCGGACAGGGACAGCAGTACTTC.

The rearrangement joins TRBV30 to TRBJ1-6; weak D call: TRBD1 (6 bases). V was trimmed by 2 bases and J by 0 bases, leaving 14 bases between them. Germline CDR1 and CDR2: GTSNPN and SVGIG (reference sequence). This CDR3 region has 17 residues. Here the CDR3 reads CAWSWGHLSSYNSPLHF. The DNA of the CDR3 is TGTGCCTGGAGTTGGGGACATCTCAGCTCCTATAATTCACCCCTCCACTTT.

This clone appeared a single time. The CDR3 DNA reads as TGCGCCAGCAGCACGGGCCGACAGGGGGCCCAAGAGACCCAGTACTTC. It is translated as CASSTGRQGAQETQYF. V and J are TRBV5-1 and TRBJ2-5; 10 bases map to TRBD1. Germline lookup yields CDR1 SGHRS and CDR2 YFSETQ. CDR3 size: 16 residues. J was trimmed by 1 base and V by 4 bases; bases with no gene match: 7.

This clone came up a few times. The chain employs TRBV2 and TRBJ2-6; D is perhaps TRBD2 (5 bases). The ends were cut back, 6 bases at V and 0 bases at J, with 9 bases in the middle. CDR1 SNHLY and CDR2 FYNNEI come from the germline V gene. This CDR3 comprises 15 residues. The DNA of the CDR3 is TGTGCCAGCAGGGACTTAAACTCTGGGGCCAACGTCCTGACTTTC. Encoded protein: CASRDLNSGANVLTF.

This chain connects TRBV29-1 to TRBJ2-1; 11 bases are a match to TRBD2. V lost 7 bases and J lost 5; bases outside the gene matches: 4. Per germline, CDR1 SQVTM and CDR2 ANQGSEA. The CDR3 has 13 residues. The CDR3 is CSAFSGGDNEQFF. CDR3 bases: TGCAGCGCATTTAGCGGGGGGGACAATGAGCAGTTCTTC.

The chain has TRBV7-8 and TRBJ1-1; D unresolved. The germline V and J ends were trimmed by 5 bases and 4 bases, with 20 bases remaining between them. The CDR3 extends over 16 amino acids. CDR1 and CDR2 from the germline V gene are SGHVS and FQNEAQ. The CDR3 DNA sequence: TGTGCCAGCAGCCTGGGAGACCTCGGGCCCGGCACTGAAGCTTTCTTT. It is translated as CASSLGDLGPGTEAFF.

Concerning this clone: Germline is not matched at one junction end, which may reflect a read error. The genes are TRBV7-9 and TRBJ1-4; D may be TRBD1 (5 bases). The germline CDR1 and CDR2 sequences are SEHNR and FQNEAQ (reference sequence). The CDR3 is 15 residues long. The CDR3 sequence: CSSSPTGSTNEKLFF. In DNA form, the CDR3 reads TGTTCCAGCAGCCCAACAGGTTCAACTAATGAAAAACTGTTTTTT.

The chain has TRBV11-2 and TRBJ1-1; D remains unclear. The germline V and J ends were trimmed by 5 bases and 10 bases, with 11 bases remaining between them. The CDR3 extends over 11 amino acids. Germline V gene lookup returns CDR1 SGHAT and CDR2 FQNNGV. The CDR3 loop reads CASSTAQRAFF. The CDR3 nucleotides read TGTGCCAGCAGCACTGCGCAGCGAGCTTTCTTT.

This clone was observed a handful of times. The V call is TRBV7-8, the J call TRBJ1-2; D ambiguous. The CDR3 loop spans 15 amino acids. The V gene lost 2 bases and the J gene lost 2 bases, with 12 bases spanning the gap. Germline CDR1 SGHVS, CDR2 FQNEAQ. This CDR3 is CASSLNLELNYGYTF. The CDR3 DNA follows: TGTGCCAGCAGCTTAAATCTCGAACTGAACTATGGCTACACCTTC.

This clone showed up just once. The rearrangement joins TRBV14 to TRBJ1-2; D ambiguous. Germline assignment: CDR1 SGHDN and CDR2 FVKESK. Trimming took 1 base from V and 4 from J, leaving 10 bases between them. This CDR3 is built from 14 residues. CDR3 in DNA: TGTGCCAGCAGCCAAGCCGGACTGAGCTATGGCTACACCTTC. This codes for CASSQAGLSYGYTF.

The chain recombines TRBV30 with TRBJ1-1; TRBD1 matches at 7 bases. The CDR3 spans 11 residues. Germline V gives CDR1 GTSNPN, CDR2 SVGIG (reference sequence). Trimming cost V 5 bases and J 5 bases; bases outside gene matches: 2. The CDR3 is CAWAQGTEAFF. The CDR3 coding sequence is TGTGCCTGGGCACAGGGGACTGAAGCTTTCTTT.

This clone was recorded a few times. The genes are TRBV5-1 and TRBJ1-2, with D unresolved. Trimming stripped 0 bases from V and 5 bases from J, with 8 bases between. The CDR3 covers 13 residues. Germline CDR1 and CDR2: SGHRS and YFSETQ. CDR3 DNA sequence: TGCGCCAGCAGCTTGGGAGAAAATTATGGCTACACCTTC. Translation: CASSLGENYGYTF.

The chain employs TRBV28 and TRBJ1-1; maybe TRBD1 (5 bases). CDR3 length equals 12 residues. The V gene's germline CDR1 is MDHEN and CDR2 SYDVKM. Trimming shortened V by 2 bases and J by 9 bases, and 10 bases separated the two germline ends. CDR3 DNA sequence: TGTGCCAGCAGTTTAACCAGGGCTAAAGCTTTCTTT. It specifies CASSLTRAKAFF.

The chain joins TRBV5-1 to TRBJ2-5; TRBD1 matches at 7 bases. The end of the DNA aligns better with TRBJ2-7, so the J call may be wrong. CDR1 and CDR2 from the germline V gene are SGHRS and YFSETQ. The CDR3 sequence is 12 residues long. DNA of the CDR3: TGCGCCAGCAGCCACAGGGGCGACGAGCAGTACTTC. The encoded protein is CASSHRGDEQYF.

The chain links TRBV5-6 to TRBJ2-7; 9 nucleotides align to TRBD2. This CDR3 is 14 amino acids long. J was trimmed by 3 bases and V by 4 bases; bases with no gene match: 5. CDR1 SGHDT and CDR2 YYEEEE come from the germline V gene. The CDR3 loop is CASSPGTSLYEQYF. CDR3 in DNA: TGTGCCAGCAGCCCCGGGACTAGCCTCTACGAGCAGTACTTC. The full variable domain, completed using reference TRBV5-6 and TRBJ2-7, is DAGVTQSPTHLIKTRGQQVTLRCSPKSGHDTVSWYQQALGQGPQFIFQYYEEEERQRGNFPDRFSGHQFPNYSSELNVNALLLGDSALYLCASSPGTSLYEQYFGPGTRLTVT.

This clone came up once. The chain uses TRBV28 and TRBJ1-2; TRBD1 agrees at 11 bases. The CDR3 extends over 13 amino acids. V shed 8 bases, J shed 8 bases, and the junction held 7 bases outside the gene matches. CDR1 is MDHEN, CDR2 SYDVKM, per germline. The CDR3 sequence: CASRSGQGVGYTF. In nucleotides, the CDR3 is TGTGCCAGCCGTTCGGGACAGGGGGTCGGCTACACCTTC.

The chain uses TRBV29-1 and TRBJ2-3; a weak D match, TRBD1 (7 bases). V gave up 5 bases and J gave up 6 bases, with 9 bases separating them. The CDR3 totals 11 residues. Per germline, CDR1 SQVTM and CDR2 ANQGSEA. CDR3 in amino acids: CSVPGGDTQYF. CDR3 DNA: TGCAGCGTTCCAGGGGGGGATACGCAGTATTTT.

This clone was picked up one time. V gene TRBV9 combines with J gene TRBJ2-7; 9 bases agree with TRBD2. Trimming cost V 4 bases and J 1 base; bases outside gene matches: 6. The CDR3 spans 15 residues. Per germline, CDR1 SGDLS and CDR2 YYNGEE. The CDR3 DNA reads TGTGCCAGCAGCTCCCAGACTAGCGGATCCTACGAGCAGTACTTC. It is translated as CASSSQTSGSYEQYF.

The CDR3 sequence: CAWTADKTGNTIYF. Here the CDR3 DNA reads TGTGCCTGGACGGCGGATAAAACTGGAAACACCATATATTTT. V gene TRBV30 combines with J gene TRBJ1-3; D call uncertain. This CDR3 contains 14 residues. Trimming pared 4 bases from V and 2 bases from J, leaving 12 bases between. In germline, CDR1 is GTSNPN, CDR2 SVGIG (reference sequence).

The V call is TRBV5-6, the J call TRBJ1-3, with D uncertain. Germline V gives CDR1 SGHDT, CDR2 YYEEEE. V was cut by 0 bases and J by 0 bases, with 7 bases left in between. CDR3 length: 15 residues. The CDR3 region has the DNA TGTGCCAGCAGCTTGGAAGTTAGCTCTGGAAACACCATATATTTT. Protein product: CASSLEVSSGNTIYF.

This sequence joins TRBV5-1 and TRBJ2-3; D not resolved. Germline V gene sequence: CDR1 SGHRS, CDR2 YFSETQ. The V gene lost 0 bases and the J gene lost 4 bases, with 15 bases spanning the gap. This CDR3 comprises 16 residues. This CDR3 is CASSLGVSRTPDTQYF. Written as DNA, the CDR3 is TGCGCCAGCAGCTTGGGAGTTAGCAGAACCCCAGATACGCAGTATTTT.

V is TRBV5-1 and J is TRBJ1-1, with a weak D call TRBD1 (5 bases). Germline V gene lookup returns CDR1 SGHRS and CDR2 YFSETQ. With 5 bases removed from V and 1 base from J, the gap between germline ends came to 15 bases. The CDR3 has 15 amino acids. CDR3 amino acids: CASSPQRGANTEAFF. The CDR3 DNA reads as TGCGCCAGCAGTCCGCAGCGGGGCGCGAACACTGAAGCTTTCTTT.

The chain combines TRBV19 with TRBJ2-2, with 7 positions matching TRBD1. This CDR3 is 16 amino acids long. The V gene's germline CDR1 is LNHDA and CDR2 SQIVND (reference sequence). The trim removed 1 base at V and 1 base at J, leaving 3 bases unmatched. CDR3 sequence reads: CASSIGQGRNTGELFF. Here the CDR3 DNA reads TGTGCCAGTAGTATAGGACAGGGTCGGAACACCGGGGAGCTGTTTTTT.

This rearrangement joins TRBV19 to TRBJ2-5; D is perhaps TRBD1 (6 bases). The CDR3 sequence is 13 residues long. Trimming pared 4 bases from V and 4 bases from J, leaving 10 bases between. Germline lookup yields CDR1 LNHDA and CDR2 SQIVND (reference sequence). CDR3 protein: CASSTGARETQYF. The CDR3 coding sequence is TGTGCCAGTAGTACAGGGGCGAGAGAGACCCAGTACTTC.

V gene TRBV2 combines with J gene TRBJ2-1, with D perhaps TRBD2 (6 bases). V was shortened by 8 bases and J by 7 bases, with 18 bases between the two germline ends. CDR1 and CDR2 from the germline V gene are SNHLY and FYNNEI. The CDR3 totals 14 residues. Here the CDR3 reads CASGAGRVGNEQFF. CDR3 nucleotides: TGTGCCAGCGGAGCGGGTAGGGTAGGTAATGAGCAGTTCTTC.

The chain joins TRBV5-1 to TRBJ2-5, with 9 bases aligning to TRBD1. Trimming took 7 bases from V and 1 from J; bases not matched to a gene: 8. This CDR3 comprises 15 residues. Per the germline V gene, CDR1 is SGHRS and CDR2 is YFSETQ. In nucleotides, the CDR3 is TGCGCCAGCCGACAGGGGGACGGTTTCCAAGAGACCCAGTACTTC. This sequence encodes CASRQGDGFQETQYF.

The chain has TRBV30 and TRBJ1-1; TRBD1 matches 7 bases. CDR3 length equals 13 residues. In germline, CDR1 is GTSNPN, CDR2 SVGIG (reference sequence). V shed 1 base, J shed 4 bases, and the junction held 3 bases outside the gene matches. CDR3 protein: CAWSGGTVTEAFF. The DNA of the CDR3 is TGTGCCTGGAGTGGGGGGACAGTCACTGAAGCTTTCTTT.

The chain has TRBV7-8 and TRBJ2-5, with D possibly being TRBD1 (5 bases). The DNA matches TRBJ2-7 better at its end, which makes the J call doubtful. In germline, CDR1 is SGHVS, CDR2 FQNEAQ. The CDR3 sequence is 16 residues long. CDR3 sequence (DNA): TGTGCCAGCAGCTACCGATCGGACATAAACTCCTACGAGCAGTACTTC. Its translation is CASSYRSDINSYEQYF.

The CDR3 protein is CASSLGRDLSIEQYF. In nucleotides, the CDR3 is TGTGCCAGCAGCTTAGGGAGGGACCTCTCGATCGAGCAGTACTTC. The rearrangement joins TRBV11-2 to TRBJ2-7; perhaps TRBD2 as D (6 bases). The CDR3 has 15 residues. Trimming took 1 base from V and 6 from J, leaving 16 bases between them. CDR1 and CDR2 from the germline V gene are SGHAT and FQNNGV.